This TCR beta chain derives from a study of T cell responses to AZD1222 COVID-19 vaccine (dated by TCRdb to 2020 to 2022). In the study overall: Because spike-specific TCR depth and breadth did not differ between the two schedules, AZD1222 recipients who got a second dose at roughly 4 weeks were pooled with those who got a second dose at roughly 12 weeks. A total of more than 230 trial participants underwent TCR sequencing, of whom some 200 had received two doses of AZD1222 and around 26 had received two doses of the MenACWY control vaccine. Trial participants were enrolled by age into 18-55, 56-69 and 70-plus year subgroups, with around 150, 28 and 57 TCR-sequenced participants respectively.

The sample's time point label, in plain terms: baseline before first vaccination. The vaccinee samples were drawn from two UK trials, COV001 and COV002, one of which was a single-blind randomized controlled phase 2/3 trial testing AZD1222 (ChAdOx1 nCoV-19) in healthy adults. For TCRbeta chain sequencing, PBMC samples were collected from trial participants at day 0 and at day 28 after the second dose. CDR1 and CDR2, per the germline V gene, are SQVTM and ANQGSEA. V is pared back by 4 bases and J by 6 bases, with 12 bases lying between the germline termini. Inclusive of the bounding cysteine and phenylalanine, the CDR3 is 12 residues long. CDR3 DNA is the only sequence kept; it has 36 bases, read in frame from the first base. A word on this clone: This clone's antigen is unknown. One base away there is no much larger clone; base qualities are not given.

The CDR3 regions of human TCRbeta chains were analyzed by immunosequencing. In the original analysis: Repertoire TCRs were matched against a reference library of SARS-CoV-2-specific TCRs generated with the MIRA antigen-specificity platform. Breadth was defined as the fraction of unique TCRs that were SARS-CoV-2-associated, and depth was defined as the fraction of total T cells that were SARS-CoV-2-associated. Using the MIRA data, each spike-specific TCR was mapped to the spike region that the TCR reacts to and placed in a CD4 or CD8 class. Log10-transformed breadth and depth values were compared by one-way ANOVA with Sidak's multiple comparisons tests. TCRdb's version of the immuneACCESS table is confined to in-frame rearrangements and falls short of the full clone set. An unresolved V gene accounts for under half of the shortfall where checked; the remainder is of unknown origin. From that table come the V and J calls and clone size; the DNA was used to work out D and trimming. Counted in this sample were more than 150,000 clones; around 88% of them appeared once. 0.45% to 0.55% of the sample comes from the top ten.

Paper-wide results and their limitations: Most participants were white British and females outnumbered males, and the authors suggested that clonal diversity may have been underestimated. CD4 TCRs associated with the vaccine covered the entire spike protein, and the dominant responses were in regions 160-218 and 743-854. A significant rise in spike-specific TCR breadth and depth was observed after two AZD1222 doses relative to day 0 and relative to MenACWY recipients. The 56-69-year group was small, and its depth increase did not reach significance, likely because of low power. Because no samples from the day 14 peak response were available, repertoires could be characterized only after the peak T cell response. Reportedly, almost half of the unique spike-specific TCRs recognized epitopes lying outside the regions that are mutated in the B.1.351 and B.1.1.7 variants. Conclusions about previously exposed vaccinees are limited because only a handful of AZD1222 recipients were SARS-CoV-2 seropositive at baseline.

Recombination joined TRBV29-1 with TRBJ1-2, with TRBD1 tentatively as D gene (5 bases match). Sequenced here: peripheral blood, sampled on day 0 of AZD1222 vaccination. This receptor was taken from an adult in good health. The nucleotide sequence reads as follows: TGCAGCGTTGTTCAGGGAGTCGATGGCTACACCTTC. This is translated as CSVVQGVDGYTF.